The sequence of this T cell receptor beta chain was determined in a study of T cells in Graves' hyperthyroidism and ophthalmopathy (dated by TCRdb to the late 2010s). The study in broad terms: Peripheral blood samples were taken at the time of initial diagnosis, prior to any treatment. The study also compared thyroid tissue and blood T-cell repertoires from a handful of Graves' hyperthyroidism patients. TCR Vbeta CDR3 sequencing of approximately 140 peripheral blood samples (43 ophthalmopathy, about 74 hyperthyroidism and approximately 17 progressor patients) is reported in the paper. TCR V-J signatures able to tell the groups apart were searched for in a discovery cohort of 90 to 100 patients, of whom fewer than 45 had Graves' ophthalmopathy and roughly 58 had stable Graves' hyperthyroidism. Prospective prediction of ophthalmopathy was tested in an independent validation cohort consisting of 18 to 20 hyperthyroidism patients and around 16 patients who later progressed to ophthalmopathy. For training and testing, the 100 or so patients in the discovery cohort were randomly divided in a 7:3 ratio. Once sampling was done, hyperthyroidism patients were given methimazole at a starting dose of 30 mg daily, whereas ophthalmopathy patients were given high-dose intravenous methylprednisolone. General findings and caveats noted by the study authors: Sample size was not statistically predetermined, and investigators were not blinded to group allocation. Most expanded thyroid clonotypes (frequency above 0.001) were also found in blood, which suggests that blood repertoires may mirror thyroid immune responses. During validation, the model predicted progression to ophthalmopathy a median of approximately 7 months ahead of onset, with approximately 70% sensitivity and 72.22% specificity. A model built on a 13 V-J signature distinguished ophthalmopathy from stable hyperthyroidism, reaching around 90% sensitivity and 81% to 83% specificity in cross-validation and 80%/75% in testing.

Stable Graves' hyperthyroidism was defined as no progression to ophthalmopathy during 18 months of follow-up. The hyperthyroidism patients were between 18 and 65 years old and newly diagnosed, with a disease duration of less than 2 months. The study excluded patients with uncontrolled infections, other autoimmune diseases, pregnancy or lactation. Clinical symptoms, serum thyroxine and TRAb, thyroid ultrasound, and orbital computed tomography formed the basis for the diagnoses. PBMCs were isolated from 7.5 to 10 ml of fresh peripheral blood by Ficoll-Paque density gradient centrifugation. Total RNA was extracted using Trizol reagent, and RNA quality was assessed on an Agilent 2100 Bioanalyzer. The TCR beta CDR3 regions were amplified from RNA transcripts. The TCR CDR3 was subjected to a first round of RT-PCR using the HTBI primer set and the Qiagen OneStep RT-PCR kit. The libraries were constructed in a second round of multiplex PCR and then size-selected and purified. Paired-end sequencing of the libraries was performed with 100 bp reads on an Illumina HiSeq2000. Concerning the study's data processing: SOAPnuke was used to process the raw data, throwing out any read that contained adapters or uncalled bases, had a mean Phred below 15, or lacked an exact constant-primer or identifier match. COPE v1.2.5 was used to merge high-quality paired reads, and clonotypes were defined as unique nucleotide sequences. MiTCR v1.1 was used to align clonotypes to the IMGT TRBV, TRBD and TRBJ reference segments. Only V-J combinations with frequency above 0.0001, covering 99.2% of repertoires, were analysed. The TCS score was defined as the ratio of F50 (clonal expansion) to E x V (chaos), calculated using BLOSUM62-based TCRdist between CDR3 peptides within each V-J. Welch's t-statistics and random forest reduced roughly 500 V-J features to some 14, which were used in a naive Bayes classifier (R e1071). The public reads were run again by TCRdb, first through fastp at Q25 and then through MiXCR, and only productive beta chains were kept. Every distinct CDR3 protein forms one entry, paired with its most common genes and DNA. The V and J calls were not made by the authors but by TCRdb's processing. In this sample the table shows roughly 330,000 distinct CDR3 sequences, roughly 15% of which occur a single time. The ten largest account for roughly a third of the sample.

This clonotype was counted many times. The antigen it recognizes is unknown. It has no much larger one-base neighbor in the sample; base qualities were not kept. The CDR3 measures 13 amino acids from cysteine to phenylalanine. Only CDR3 DNA is held: 39 bases, read in frame from base 1. As encoded in the germline V gene (reference sequence), CDR1 is GTSNPN while CDR2 is SVGIG. V loses 1 base at its end and J loses 6 bases; junction bases beyond the gene matches: 3. Sequencing was done on a sample of blood. This chain is built from TRBV30 and TRBJ1-5, with TRBD1 matching 7 junction bases. The clonotype comes from a man younger than 40 with Graves' hyperthyroidism. The CDR3 protein is CAWSAGTAQPQHF. The bases read TGTGCCTGGAGTGCTGGGACAGCTCAGCCCCAGCATTTT. The entire variable domain, with the stretches around the CDR3 drawn from the reference TRBV30 and TRBJ1-5 proteins, is SQTIHQWPATLVQPVGSPLSLECTVEGTSNPNLYWYRQAAGRGLQLLFYSVGIGQISSEVPQNLSASRPQDRQFILSSKKLLLSDSGFYLCAWSAGTAQPQHFGDGTRLSIL.